The present TCR beta chain was sequenced within a study of T cell responses to AZD1222 COVID-19 vaccine. Data came from immunoSEQ multiplex PCR; TCRdb stores just in-frame clones and leaves some out. The data show around 130,000 clones, with roughly nine tenths seen just once and about 9.5% held by the top ten. After removal of 0 bases from V and 3 bases from J, the junction contained 5 bases not matched to a gene. The CDR3 extends over 16 amino acids. Germline-derived CDR1 and CDR2 are SGHTA and FQGNSA. Study-wide results and caveats: Vaccine-associated CD4 TCRs spanned spike, dominant at 160-218 and 743-854.

Turning to this clone: Its antigen is as yet unknown.

The sequences come from peripheral blood, collected 28 days after the second AZD1222 dose. This sequence joins TRBV7-2 and TRBJ1-2, with 9 bases that match TRBD1. This clonotype was sampled from an adult who received the AZD1222 COVID-19 vaccine. The CDR3 bases are TGTGCCAGCAGCTTAGCCGGGACAGGGCACCACTATGGCTACACCTTC. This translates into CASSLAGTGHHYGYTF.